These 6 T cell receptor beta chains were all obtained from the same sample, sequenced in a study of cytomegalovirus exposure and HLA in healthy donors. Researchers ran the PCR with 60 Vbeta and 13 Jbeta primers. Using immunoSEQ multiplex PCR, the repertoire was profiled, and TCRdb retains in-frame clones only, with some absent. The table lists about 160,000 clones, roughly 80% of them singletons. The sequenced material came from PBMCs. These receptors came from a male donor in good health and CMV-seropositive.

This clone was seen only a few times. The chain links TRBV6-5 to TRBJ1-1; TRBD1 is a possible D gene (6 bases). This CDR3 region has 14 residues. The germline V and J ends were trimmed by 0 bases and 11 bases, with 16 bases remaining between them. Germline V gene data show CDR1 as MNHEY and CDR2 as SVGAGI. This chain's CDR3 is CASSYSGGGRGAFF. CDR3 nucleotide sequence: TGTGCCAGCAGTTACTCAGGGGGGGGGCGCGGGGCTTTCTTT.

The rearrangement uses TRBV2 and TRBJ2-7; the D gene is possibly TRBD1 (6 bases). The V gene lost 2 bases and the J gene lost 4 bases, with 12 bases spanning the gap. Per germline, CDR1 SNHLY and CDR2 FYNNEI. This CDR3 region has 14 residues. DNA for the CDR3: TGTGCCAGCAGTGAAATGGGGGCCGGGTACGAGCAGTACTTC. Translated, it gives CASSEMGAGYEQYF. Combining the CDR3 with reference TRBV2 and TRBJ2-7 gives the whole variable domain EPEVTQTPSHQVTQMGQEVILRCVPISNHLYFYWYRQILGQKVEFLVSFYNNEISEKSEIFDDQFSVERPDGSNFTLKIRSTKLEDSAMYFCASSEMGAGYEQYFGPGTRLTVT.

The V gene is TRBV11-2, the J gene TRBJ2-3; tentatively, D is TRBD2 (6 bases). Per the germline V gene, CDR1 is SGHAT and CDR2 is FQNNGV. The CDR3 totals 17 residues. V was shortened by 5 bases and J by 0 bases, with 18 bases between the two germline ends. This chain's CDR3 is CASSQVGTGTSTDTQYF. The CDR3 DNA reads TGTGCCAGCAGCCAAGTGGGAACGGGGACTAGCACAGATACGCAGTATTTT.

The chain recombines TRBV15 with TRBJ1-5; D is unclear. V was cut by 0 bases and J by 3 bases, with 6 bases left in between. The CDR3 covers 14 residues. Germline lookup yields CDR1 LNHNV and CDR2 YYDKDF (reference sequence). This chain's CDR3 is CATSRDRFNQPQHF. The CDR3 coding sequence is TGTGCCACCAGCAGAGACAGGTTCAATCAGCCCCAGCATTTT. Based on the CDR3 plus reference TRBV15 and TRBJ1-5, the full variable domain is DAMVIQNPRYQVTQFGKPVTLSCSQTLNHNVMYWYQQKSSQAPKLLFHYYDKDFNNEADTPDNFQSRRPNTSFCFLDIRSPGLGDTAMYLCATSRDRFNQPQHFGDGTRLSIL.

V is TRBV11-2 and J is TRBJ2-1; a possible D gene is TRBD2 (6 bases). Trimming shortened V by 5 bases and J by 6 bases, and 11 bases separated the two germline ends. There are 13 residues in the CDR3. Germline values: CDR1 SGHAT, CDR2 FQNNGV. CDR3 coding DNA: TGTGCCAGCAGCGTGGCGGGAAGCAATGAGCAGTTCTTC. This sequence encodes CASSVAGSNEQFF.

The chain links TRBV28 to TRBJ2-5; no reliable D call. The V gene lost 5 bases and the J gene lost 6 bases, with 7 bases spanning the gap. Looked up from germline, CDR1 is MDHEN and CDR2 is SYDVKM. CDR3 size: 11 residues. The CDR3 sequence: CASSQLKTQYF. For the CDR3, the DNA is TGTGCCAGCAGTCAACTCAAGACCCAGTACTTC.